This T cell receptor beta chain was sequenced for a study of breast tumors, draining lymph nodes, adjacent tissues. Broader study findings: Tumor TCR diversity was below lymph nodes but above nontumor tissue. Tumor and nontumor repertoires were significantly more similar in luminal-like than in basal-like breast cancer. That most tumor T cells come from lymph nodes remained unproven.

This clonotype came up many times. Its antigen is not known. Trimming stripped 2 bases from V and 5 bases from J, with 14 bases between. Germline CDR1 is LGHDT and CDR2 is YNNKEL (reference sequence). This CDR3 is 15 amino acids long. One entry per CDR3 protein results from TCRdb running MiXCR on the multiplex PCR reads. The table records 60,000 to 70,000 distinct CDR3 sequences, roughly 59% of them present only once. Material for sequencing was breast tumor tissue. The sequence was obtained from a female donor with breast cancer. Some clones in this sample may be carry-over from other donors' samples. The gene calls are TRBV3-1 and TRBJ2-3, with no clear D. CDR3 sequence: CASSQRLGGVDTQYF. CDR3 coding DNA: TGTGCCAGCAGCCAAAGGCTGGGTGGGGTAGATACGCAGTATTTT.